This TCR beta chain is from a study of control samples from healthy donors and cancer patients. Profiled with immunoSEQ multiplex PCR; TCRdb holds only in-frame clones, not every one. Seen here are around 100,000 clones, around 88% observed once, and the top ten hold approximately 20%. The receptor was isolated from a man aged 55 to 70 with lung cancer. Sequences were obtained from PBMCs.

The CDR3 loop is CASSLGGPGNTIYF. Here the CDR3 DNA reads TGTGCCAGCTCCTTAGGGGGCCCTGGAAACACCATATATTTT. This sequence joins TRBV7-3 and TRBJ1-3, with 7 nucleotides matching TRBD1. CDR1 is SGHTA, CDR2 FQGTGA, per germline. This CDR3 is built from 14 residues. The V segment lost 8 bases and the J segment 2 bases; nucleotides outside the gene matches: 6.